This T cell receptor (beta chain) was found in a study of blood T cell repertoires in COVID-19. On the study more broadly: Sources were T cells, B-cell-depleted T cells, or PBMCs; the material itself was cDNA or gDNA.

Trimming removed 1 base from V and 2 bases from J; junction bases left unmatched: 3. Germline CDR1 reads SGHDN; CDR2 reads FVKESK. This CDR3 is built from 16 residues. How the authors handled the data: Amplification of reference gene primers was used by the study to estimate nucleated cell counts. Assay used: immunoSEQ multiplex PCR; TCRdb lists only in-frame clones, some missing. D and trimming come from the DNA, and the V and J calls and clone size come from that table. The sample has about 100,000 clones, around 87% seen once. The sequencing input was peripheral blood. The chain links TRBV14 to TRBJ2-7, with TRBD2 identical over 12 bases. The sequence was obtained from a man aged 50-59 years with acute or convalescent COVID-19. CDR3 nucleotides: TGTGCCAGCAGCCAAGTTCTAGCGGGAGGGCCCTACGAGCAGTACTTC. It codes for CASSQVLAGGPYEQYF. Together with reference TRBV14 and TRBJ2-7, the CDR3 gives the full variable domain: EAGVTQFPSHSVIEKGQTVTLRCDPISGHDNLYWYRRVMGKEIKFLLHFVKESKQDESGMPNNRFLAERTGGTYSTLKVQPAELEDSGVYFCASSQVLAGGPYEQYFGPGTRLTVT.